This paragraph covers one T cell receptor beta chain sequence. The data were taken from a study of blood T cell repertoires in COVID-19. Study information: Nucleic acid was either cDNA or gDNA, and it came from T cells, B-cell-depleted T cells, or PBMCs.

The CDR3 spans 15 residues. V lost 1 base and J lost 4, with 12 bases in between. Germline CDR1 MGHRA, CDR2 YSYEKL. Participants' own reports of clinical history determined their cohort assignment. As originally analysed: Amplifying reference gene primers gave estimates of nucleated cell counts. Produced via immunoSEQ multiplex PCR; TCRdb's table is partial and in-frame only. V, J and clone size are those of that table, while D and trimming were read from the DNA. The top ten hold under 2% of the sample, which has 250,000 or so clones, approximately 84% seen once. Specimen: PBMCs or T cells enriched from blood (not recorded which). The chain carries TRBV4-1 and TRBJ2-3; D gene uncertain. This TCR was sampled from a man between 60 and 75 years old who had recovered from COVID-19. The CDR3, as DNA: TGCGCCAGCAGCCAAGTTTCCCCTCCCCCAGATACGCAGTATTTT. Translated, it gives CASSQVSPPPDTQYF.